The 10 T cell receptor beta chains presented below share a single source sample, sequenced in a study of T cell changes during pregnancy in multiple sclerosis. Produced via immunoSEQ multiplex PCR; TCRdb's table is partial and in-frame only. The sample carries 100,000 or so clones, approximately 90% recorded once. The specimen was peripheral blood, collected in the second trimester of pregnancy. Receptor source: a female donor in good health, enrolled as a control in a pregnancy study.

This clone showed up just once. The gene calls are TRBV7-9 and TRBJ2-7, with TRBD2 matching over 11 bases. The CDR3 covers 15 residues. The V and J ends lost 4 bases and 6 bases, in that order; junction bases with no gene match: 8. CDR1 is SEHNR and CDR2 is FQNEAQ in the germline V gene (reference sequence). The CDR3 DNA sequence: TGTGCCAGCAGCTCCGAGGGGACTAGCGGTATCGAGCAGTACTTC. Amino acids: CASSSEGTSGIEQYF.

This chain joins TRBV29-1 and TRBJ2-1; D possibly corresponds to TRBD2 (5 bases). The ends were cut back, 4 bases at V and 0 bases at J, with 7 bases in the middle. The germline CDR1 and CDR2 sequences are SQVTM and ANQGSEA. The length of the CDR3 is 13 residues. CDR3: CSVVGSSYNEQFF. The CDR3 DNA reads as TGCAGCGTTGTGGGGAGCTCCTACAATGAGCAGTTCTTC.

V usage is TRBV27 and J usage is TRBJ2-7, with 7 nucleotides matching TRBD2. Germline-derived CDR1 and CDR2 are MNHEY and SMNVEV (reference sequence). The ends lost 5 bases at V and 0 bases at J; junction bases unmatched: 7. The CDR3 is 15 residues long. The CDR3 DNA follows: TGTGCCAGCAGTGTCACTAGCGCTTTCTCCTACGAGCAGTACTTC. This codes for CASSVTSAFSYEQYF.

This chain joins TRBV6-6 and TRBJ2-7, with 11 bases lining up with TRBD1. V shed 9 bases, J shed 3 bases, and the junction held 1 base outside the gene matches. Per germline, CDR1 MNHNY and CDR2 SVGAGI (reference sequence). This CDR3 is built from 12 residues. CDR3 sequence reads: CASGTGGYEQYF. CDR3 DNA sequence: TGTGCCAGTGGGACAGGGGGCTACGAGCAGTACTTC.

The chain carries TRBV6-6 and TRBJ2-5; D not resolved. V lost 5 bases to trimming and J lost 1 base, with 14 bases between them. Germline CDR1 is MNHNY and CDR2 is SVGAGI (reference sequence). This CDR3 has 15 residues. CDR3 region: CASSPPQTIQETQYF. The CDR3 DNA reads TGTGCCAGCAGTCCCCCACAGACAATCCAAGAGACCCAGTACTTC.

The J gene is TRBJ2-7, the V gene TRBV5-1, with TRBD2 matching over 7 bases. This CDR3 comprises 13 residues. CDR1 SGHRS and CDR2 YFSETQ come from the germline V gene. V shed 3 bases and J 5 bases; nucleotides not matched to a gene: 5. The CDR3 is CASSWGGGDEQYF. DNA for the CDR3: TGCGCCAGCAGCTGGGGGGGAGGGGACGAGCAGTACTTC.

This chain links TRBV27 with TRBJ1-5; 7 bases map to TRBD1. The V and J ends lost 6 bases and 2 bases, in that order; junction bases with no gene match: 10. Germline-derived CDR1 and CDR2 are MNHEY and SMNVEV (reference sequence). This CDR3 has 16 residues. The CDR3 spells CASSLRQGLGNQPQHF. In nucleotides, the CDR3 is TGTGCCAGCAGCTTGAGACAGGGTCTTGGCAATCAGCCCCAGCATTTT.

The V and J genes are TRBV15 and TRBJ2-7; 7 bases map to TRBD1. Germline assignment: CDR1 LNHNV and CDR2 YYDKDF (reference sequence). This CDR3 is 15 amino acids long. The junction had 8 bases not matched to a gene; V was cut back by 2 bases and J by 4 bases. This chain's CDR3 is CATSRQQGSLYEQYF. In DNA, the CDR3 is TGTGCCACCAGCAGACAACAGGGGTCCTTATACGAGCAGTACTTC.

This clone has only one observation. The gene calls are TRBV28 and TRBJ2-2; no reliable D call. Germline CDR1 MDHEN, CDR2 SYDVKM. This CDR3 has 13 residues. V was shortened by 2 bases and J by 4 bases, with 5 bases between the two germline ends. DNA for the CDR3: TGTGCCAGCAGTTTAGCAGGCACCGGGGAGCTGTTTTTT. Translating it yields CASSLAGTGELFF.

The chain combines TRBV5-1 with TRBJ2-6; TRBD2 might be the D (6 bases). Per the germline V gene, CDR1 is SGHRS and CDR2 is YFSETQ. Trimming stripped 5 bases from V and 2 bases from J, with 14 bases between. The CDR3 runs 16 residues. DNA of the CDR3: TGCGCCAGCAGTATCACGACGGGGGCTGGGGCCAACGTCCTGACTTTC. Translated, it gives CASSITTGAGANVLTF.